What follows are 17 T cell receptor beta chains derived from one specimen sequenced in a study of early T cells in non-severe SARS-CoV-2 infection. TCRdb redid the calling of the 5' RACE reads with MiXCR, one entry per CDR3 protein. The data show 98,000 or so distinct CDR3 sequences, around 10% seen once. Specimen: whole blood. The source of these receptors is an adult who was a healthcare worker with PCR-confirmed SARS-CoV-2 infection or an uninfected control (not recorded which).

This clonotype was recorded at least ten times. The V gene is TRBV3-1, the J gene TRBJ1-3, with D uncertain. Trimming cost V 5 bases and J 4 bases, with 9 bases left between them. Per germline, CDR1 LGHDT and CDR2 YNNKEL (reference sequence). The CDR3 totals 13 residues. The CDR3 sequence: CASSLREGNTIYF. The CDR3 region has the DNA TGTGCCAGCAGCTTACGGGAAGGAAACACCATATATTTT.

This clonotype was picked up a small number of times. V usage is TRBV28 and J usage is TRBJ2-3, with 7 bases identical to TRBD2. The CDR3 is made up of 15 amino acids. Germline CDR1 is MDHEN and CDR2 is SYDVKM. V lost 8 bases to trimming and J lost 5 bases; unmatched junction nucleotides: 13. The CDR3 DNA is TGTGCCAGCGGGTTTGAGACTAGCTTATTAGATACGCAGTATTTT. Amino acid sequence: CASGFETSLLDTQYF. Combining the CDR3 with reference TRBV28 and TRBJ2-3 gives the whole variable domain DVKVTQSSRYLVKRTGEKVFLECVQDMDHENMFWYRQDPGLGLRLIYFSYDVKMKEKGDIPEGYSVSREKKERFSLILESASTNQTSMYLCASGFETSLLDTQYFGPGTRLTVL.

The chain has TRBV9 and TRBJ2-7, with 8 bases lining up with TRBD2. The junction had 6 bases not matched to a gene; V was cut back by 4 bases and J by 3 bases. This CDR3 has 14 residues. Looked up from germline, CDR1 is SGDLS and CDR2 is YYNGEE. CDR3 amino acids: CASSPRTSSYEQYF. The CDR3 nucleotides read TGTGCCAGCAGCCCGAGGACTAGCAGCTACGAGCAGTACTTC.

This clonotype was counted ten times or more. The chain joins TRBV6-5 to TRBJ2-6, with 7 bases lining up with TRBD2. The V segment lost 7 bases and the J segment 0 bases; nucleotides outside the gene matches: 12. The CDR3 extends over 18 amino acids. The V gene's germline CDR1 is MNHEY and CDR2 SVGAGI. The CDR3 sequence: CASNRGIAGPSGANVLTF. The DNA for the CDR3 is TGTGCCAGCAACCGGGGGATAGCGGGTCCCTCTGGGGCCAACGTCCTGACTTTC.

This CDR3 is CASIKTGEYGYTF. The CDR3 coding sequence is TGTGCCAGCATTAAGACAGGGGAATATGGCTACACCTTC. V is TRBV5-4 and J is TRBJ1-2; 8 bases map to TRBD1. V was pared by 6 bases and J by 5 bases, with 6 bases of the junction left unmatched. Germline-derived CDR1 and CDR2 are SGHNT and YYREEE (reference sequence). The CDR3 consists of 13 residues.

On this clonotype itself: A read error is possible here, since a much larger clone lies one base away. This chain uses TRBV10-3 with TRBJ1-6; tentative D call: TRBD1 (5 bases). CDR3 length: 15 residues. Germline V gene data show CDR1 as ENHRY and CDR2 as SYGVKD. V shed 5 bases and J shed 8 bases, with 16 bases lying between them. CDR3 residues: CAISISRVDDSPLHF. The CDR3 bases are TGTGCCATCAGTATCTCCAGGGTGGACGATTCACCCCTCCACTTT.

This clonotype has just a few counts. This chain links TRBV20-1 with TRBJ2-1; TRBD1 agrees at 10 bases. The V gene end was trimmed by 6 bases and the J gene end by 8 bases; junction bases not matched to a gene: 13. Germline lookup yields CDR1 DFQATT and CDR2 SNEGSKA (reference sequence). The CDR3 has 15 amino acids. CDR3 nucleotide sequence: TGCAGTGCCGTGACCGGGACAGGGGACGTGGATGAGCAGTTCTTC. It encodes CSAVTGTGDVDEQFF.

This clonotype has just a few counts. The rearrangement uses TRBV19 and TRBJ1-1; D gene ambiguous. The germline V gene has CDR1 LNHDA and CDR2 SQIVND (reference sequence). The CDR3 contains 16 residues. The germline V and J ends were trimmed by 6 bases and 0 bases, with 17 bases remaining between them. CDR3 amino acids: CASSLYPPTMNTEAFF. The DNA of the CDR3 is TGTGCCAGTAGCCTCTATCCTCCCACCATGAACACTGAAGCTTTCTTT.

The chain is built from TRBV27 and TRBJ2-3, with 8 positions matching TRBD1. V lost 7 bases to trimming and J lost 1 base; unmatched junction nucleotides: 13. CDR1 and CDR2 from the germline V gene are MNHEY and SMNVEV (reference sequence). The CDR3 runs 17 residues. CDR3 residues: CASTPRDRFPGTDTQYF. The CDR3 DNA sequence: TGTGCCAGCACCCCCCGGGACAGGTTCCCGGGCACAGATACGCAGTATTTT.

In its sample, this clonotype was seen a few times. This chain's CDR3 is CASSLGQGKGETQYF. The DNA for the CDR3 is TGTGCCAGCAGCCTGGGACAGGGTAAAGGAGAGACCCAGTACTTC. V gene TRBV9 combines with J gene TRBJ2-5; 9 bases fit TRBD1. Trimming at V came to 4 bases and at J to 4 bases, leaving 8 bases not matched to a gene. Looked up from germline, CDR1 is SGDLS and CDR2 is YYNGEE. This CDR3 region has 15 residues.

The chain couples TRBV6-5 to TRBJ1-1; no reliable D call. Trimming pared 5 bases from V and 8 bases from J, leaving 15 bases between. Germline CDR1 MNHEY, CDR2 SVGAGI. This CDR3 is built from 13 residues. The CDR3 spells CASSKAKSSEAFF. Written as DNA, the CDR3 is TGTGCCAGCAGTAAAGCAAAATCATCAGAAGCTTTCTTT.

The gene calls are TRBV11-1 and TRBJ2-7, with TRBD2 matching over 13 bases. Germline V lookup: CDR1 SGHAT, CDR2 FQDESV (reference sequence). The CDR3 contains 15 residues. The trim removed 7 bases at V and 5 bases at J, leaving 8 bases unmatched. The chain's CDR3 is CASNKGLAGNHEQYF. In DNA form, the CDR3 reads TGTGCCAGCAACAAGGGACTAGCGGGGAATCACGAGCAGTACTTC.

This sequence joins TRBV12-3 or TRBV12-4 and TRBJ2-1, with 9 bases that match TRBD2. J lost 7 bases, V lost 6 bases, and 10 bases had no gene match. The CDR3 runs to 15 residues. The CDR3 reads CASRGTSPNTNEQFF. DNA for the CDR3: TGTGCCAGCAGGGGGACTAGCCCAAATACGAATGAGCAGTTCTTC.

This clonotype was recorded only once. The rearrangement joins TRBV30 to TRBJ2-7, with D perhaps TRBD1 (6 bases). The CDR3 totals 15 residues. Trimming took 5 bases from V and 1 from J, leaving 18 bases between them. Germline values: CDR1 GTSNPN, CDR2 SVGIG (reference sequence). The CDR3 here is CAWAASGVWSYEQYF. In DNA form, the CDR3 reads TGTGCCTGGGCCGCATCAGGGGTCTGGTCCTACGAGCAGTACTTC.

A few counts support this clonotype. This chain uses TRBV2 with TRBJ2-4; TRBD2 matches at 9 bases. The germline CDR1 and CDR2 sequences are SNHLY and FYNNEI. V shed 10 bases, J shed 3 bases, and the junction held 13 bases outside the gene matches. This CDR3 has 16 amino acids. The CDR3 reads CATQRGDYAIKNIQYF. The DNA for the CDR3 is TGTGCCACACAGCGGGGGGATTACGCTATCAAAAACATTCAGTACTTC.

CDR3 region: CAWRETGGTKQFF. The CDR3 DNA reads TGTGCCTGGAGGGAGACCGGCGGGACCAAGCAGTTCTTC. J is TRBJ2-1 and V is TRBV30; D may be TRBD2 (6 bases). The CDR3 sequence is 13 residues long. V was shortened by 3 bases and J by 11 bases, with 17 bases between the two germline ends. Per the germline V gene, CDR1 is GTSNPN and CDR2 is SVGIG (reference sequence). The entire variable domain, with the rest obtained from reference TRBV30 and TRBJ2-1, is as follows: SQTIHQWPATLVQPVGSPLSLECTVEGTSNPNLYWYRQAAGRGLQLLFYSVGIGQISSEVPQNLSASRPQDRQFILSSKKLLLSDSGFYLCAWRETGGTKQFFGPGTRLTVL.

In this sample, this clonotype turned up many times. The CDR3 DNA reads TGCAGTGCTAGAGATACGGCGGGCTCCTACGAGCAGTACTTC. Its translation: CSARDTAGSYEQYF. V usage is TRBV20-1 and J usage is TRBJ2-7; D is perhaps TRBD2 (5 bases). Deletions cut 0 bases from V and 0 bases from J, with 9 bases between. The CDR3 runs 14 residues. Germline V gene sequence: CDR1 DFQATT, CDR2 SNEGSKA (reference sequence).